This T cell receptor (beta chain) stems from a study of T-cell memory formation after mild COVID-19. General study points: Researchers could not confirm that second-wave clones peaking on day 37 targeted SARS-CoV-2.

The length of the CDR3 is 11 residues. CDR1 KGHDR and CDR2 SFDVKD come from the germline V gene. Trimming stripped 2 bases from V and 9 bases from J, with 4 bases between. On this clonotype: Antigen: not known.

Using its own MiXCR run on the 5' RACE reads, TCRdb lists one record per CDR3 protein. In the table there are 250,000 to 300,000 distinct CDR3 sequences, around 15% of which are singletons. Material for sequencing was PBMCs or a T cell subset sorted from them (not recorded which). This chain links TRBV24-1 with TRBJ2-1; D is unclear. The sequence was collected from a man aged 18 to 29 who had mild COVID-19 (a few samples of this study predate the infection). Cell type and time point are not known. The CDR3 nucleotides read TGTGCCACCAGTGATTATGGTGAGCAGTTCTTC. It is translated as CATSDYGEQFF.